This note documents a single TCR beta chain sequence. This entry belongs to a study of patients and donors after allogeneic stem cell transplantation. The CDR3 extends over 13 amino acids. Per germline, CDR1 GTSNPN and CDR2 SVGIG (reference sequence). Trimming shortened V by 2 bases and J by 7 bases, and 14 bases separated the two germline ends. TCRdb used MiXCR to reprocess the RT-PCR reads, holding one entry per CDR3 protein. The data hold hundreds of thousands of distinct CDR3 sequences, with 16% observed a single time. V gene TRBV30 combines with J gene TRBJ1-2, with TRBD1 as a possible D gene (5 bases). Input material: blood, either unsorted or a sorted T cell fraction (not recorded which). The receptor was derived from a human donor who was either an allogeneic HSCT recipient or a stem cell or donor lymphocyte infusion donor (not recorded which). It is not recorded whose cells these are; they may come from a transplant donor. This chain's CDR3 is CAWSPRRGGGYTF. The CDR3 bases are TGTGCCTGGAGTCCACGACGGGGCGGTGGCTACACCTTC.